The 15 T cell receptor beta chains in this list originate from one sample, sequenced in a study of blood T cells in healthy people across ages. PCR was performed a second time for about 7 to 11 cycles using a sample-barcoded 5' primer and a J-beta primer mix. One entry per CDR3 protein, called by TCRdb with MiXCR from the 5' RACE reads. Among over 500,000 distinct CDR3 sequences, about a quarter were seen once, and the ten largest hold about 3.9%. The sample was also linked to a second study, of T cells of mothers and their children.

The sequenced sample consisted of blood. These receptors originate from a boy between 2 and 10 years old in good health.

This clonotype was counted only a few times. The gene calls are TRBV6-1 and TRBJ2-7, with D perhaps given as TRBD1 or TRBD2 (5 bases each). The CDR3 extends over 13 amino acids. Germline V lookup: CDR1 MNHNS, CDR2 SASEGT. The germline V and J ends were trimmed by 4 bases and 3 bases, with 10 bases remaining between them. CDR3 nucleotides: TGTGCCAGCAGTGCCGGGACCGTCTACGAGCAGTACTTC. Encoded protein: CASSAGTVYEQYF.

The genes are TRBV20-1 and TRBJ1-2, with D unclear. CDR3 length: 14 amino acids. Germline V gene sequence: CDR1 DFQATT, CDR2 SNEGSKA (reference sequence). Trimming removed 0 bases at V and 4 bases at J, with 12 bases between. The DNA for the CDR3 is TGCAGTGCTAGAGAGATGGCGGGGTCCTATGGCTACACCTTC. Protein product: CSAREMAGSYGYTF.

For the CDR3, the DNA is TGTGCCAGCGGCGAGGTCGGAGGGACTGAAGCTTTCTTT. Protein: CASGEVGGTEAFF. V usage is TRBV2 and J usage is TRBJ1-1, with no clear D. This CDR3 has 13 amino acids. V lost 8 bases and J 5 bases, leaving 15 bases between the germline ends. Germline assignment: CDR1 SNHLY and CDR2 FYNNEI.

This clonotype has more than one count but fewer than ten. One junction end disagrees with the germline gene, perhaps due to a read error. J is TRBJ1-2 and V is TRBV9; 7 bases agree with TRBD1. In germline, CDR1 is SGDLS, CDR2 YYNGEE. The CDR3 length is 13 residues. The CDR3, as DNA: TGTGCCAGCAGCATACAGGGGAACTATGGCTACGCCTTC. This encodes CASSIQGNYGYAF. Complete variable domain (other parts from reference TRBV9 and TRBJ1-2): DSGVTQTPKHLITATGQRVTLRCSPRSGDLSVYWYQQSLDQGLQFLIQYYNGEERAKGNILERFSAQQFPDLHSELNLSSLELGDSALYFCASSIQGNYGYAFGSGTRLTVV.

The genes are TRBV18 and TRBJ2-2; D is perhaps TRBD2 (6 bases). The germline gives CDR1 KGHSH, CDR2 LQKENI. Trimming left V 1 base short and J 3 bases short, with 12 bases between. This CDR3 spans 16 amino acids. DNA for the CDR3: TGTGCCAGCTCACCACGGAGGGGCGGCGACACCGGGGAGCTGTTTTTT. It yields the protein CASSPRRGGDTGELFF.

The rearrangement joins TRBV21-1 to TRBJ1-4. TRBV21-1 is shown as a pseudogene. The CDR3 length is 19 residues. The CDR3 loop reads CASSPWRVGATPTNEKLFF. The CDR3 DNA reads as TGTGCCAGCAGCCCCTGGAGGGTCGGAGCAACGCCGACTAATGAAAAACTGTTTTTT.

This chain connects TRBV7-8 to TRBJ2-3; 8 bases match TRBD2. Germline V gene lookup returns CDR1 SGHVS and CDR2 FQNEAQ. CDR3 size: 15 residues. V lost 6 bases and J lost 2; bases outside the gene matches: 7. The CDR3 bases are TGTGCCAGCAGTTCGGGAGGGGGGGCCACAGATACGCAGTATTTT. Its protein is CASSSGGGATDTQYF.

CDR3 amino acids: CASSYTGDRFNSPLHF. DNA of the CDR3: TGTGCCAGCAGTTACACTGGAGACAGGTTTAATTCACCCCTCCACTTT. The rearrangement links TRBV6-6 to TRBJ1-6, with a weak D call TRBD1 (6 bases). The CDR3 is made up of 16 amino acids. CDR1 and CDR2 (germline): MNHNY, SVGAGI (reference sequence). V lost 2 bases, J lost 6 bases, and 14 bases lay in between.

The rearrangement links TRBV6-5 to TRBJ2-5; D not certain. Germline V CDR1 and CDR2: MNHEY, SVGAGI. There are 15 residues in the CDR3. V dropped 5 bases and J dropped 4 bases, with 17 bases sitting between them. CDR3 residues: CASSPREASGETQYF. In DNA, the CDR3 is TGTGCCAGCAGTCCGAGAGAAGCTAGTGGAGAGACCCAGTACTTC.

J is TRBJ2-7 and V is TRBV11-2, with a weak D call TRBD2 (5 bases). This CDR3 comprises 16 residues. V lost 0 bases to trimming and J lost 0 bases, with 12 bases between them. CDR1 is SGHAT, CDR2 FQNNGV, per germline. CDR3 loop: CASSLDARAPSYEQYF. CDR3 bases: TGTGCCAGCAGCTTAGATGCGAGGGCCCCCTCCTACGAGCAGTACTTC.

V gene TRBV5-1 combines with J gene TRBJ2-7, with a possible D match to TRBD2 (5 bases). Germline lookup yields CDR1 SGHRS and CDR2 YFSETQ. This CDR3 region has 14 residues. Trimming left V 2 bases short and J 2 bases short, with 11 bases between. CDR3 sequence reads: CASSFGETTYEQYF. The CDR3, as DNA: TGCGCCAGCAGCTTCGGGGAAACAACCTACGAGCAGTACTTC.

This clonotype was picked up a small number of times. The chain has TRBV20-1 and TRBJ1-5; D is unresolved. The V gene's germline CDR1 is DFQATT and CDR2 SNEGSKA (reference sequence). V lost 4 bases, J lost 5 bases, and 12 bases lay in between. The CDR3 sequence is 13 residues long. CDR3 sequence: CSAISGPHQPQHF. For the CDR3, the DNA is TGCAGTGCTATATCAGGCCCCCATCAGCCCCAGCATTTT.

Ten or more counts support this clonotype. The chain links TRBV20-1 to TRBJ1-6; possibly TRBD1 for D (6 bases). Trimming removed 0 bases from V and 7 bases from J, with 16 bases in between. The length of the CDR3 is 16 residues. Germline lookup yields CDR1 DFQATT and CDR2 SNEGSKA (reference sequence). CDR3 sequence (DNA): TGCAGTGCTAGAGAACAACCAGGGGCACAAAATTCACCCCTCCACTTT. It specifies CSAREQPGAQNSPLHF.

The chain joins TRBV12-3 or TRBV12-4 to TRBJ2-4; TRBD2 might be the D (6 bases). Trimming left V 6 bases short and J 2 bases short, with 26 bases between. The CDR3 is 19 amino acids. The CDR3 nucleotides read TGTGCCAGCAGCATCCGTTGGGGTGGTGGGGGGACCTCCAAAAACATTCAGTACTTC. Protein sequence: CASSIRWGGGGTSKNIQYF.

The gene calls are TRBV3-1 and TRBJ2-1, with 11 bases that match TRBD1. The CDR3 covers 15 residues. Germline loops: CDR1 LGHDT, CDR2 YNNKEL (reference sequence). V was clipped by 4 bases and J by 9 bases; unmatched bases: 8. CDR3 sequence: CASSRQPGQGVEQFF. Written as DNA, the CDR3 is TGTGCCAGCAGCCGCCAACCGGGACAGGGGGTTGAGCAGTTCTTC.